Presented here are 13 T cell receptor beta chains from one specimen sequenced in a study of B cell selection in AIRE deficiency. The sorted conventional CD4 T cells were gated as CD4+CD127+. This table comes from immunoSEQ multiplex PCR, and its TCRdb copy is limited to in-frame clones, with some not included. The sample lists tens of thousands of clones; 95% to 98% were seen once. The sequencing sample was made of conventional CD4+ T cells sorted from PBMCs. These receptor sequences come from a human donor with AIRE deficiency.

The rearrangement uses TRBV6-6 and TRBJ2-7, with D uncertain. Germline lookup yields CDR1 MNHNY and CDR2 SVGAGI (reference sequence). The CDR3 loop spans 13 amino acids. Trimming cost V 2 bases and J 3 bases, with 8 bases left between them. CDR3 residues: CASSYGQHYEQYF. CDR3 in DNA: TGTGCCAGCAGTTACGGTCAGCACTACGAGCAGTACTTC.

This rearrangement joins TRBV2 to TRBJ2-7; no reliable D call. In germline, CDR1 is SNHLY, CDR2 FYNNEI. The CDR3 sequence is 12 residues long. V shed 6 bases and J shed 0 bases, with 6 bases lying between them. This CDR3 reads CASRGDSYEQYF. As DNA, the CDR3 is TGTGCCAGCAGGGGTGACTCCTACGAGCAGTACTTC.

The chain links TRBV6-4 to TRBJ2-3; 8 bases align to TRBD2. The CDR3 spans 14 residues. After removal of 5 bases from V and 4 bases from J, the junction contained 5 bases not matched to a gene. In germline, CDR1 is MRHNA, CDR2 SNTAGT. The CDR3: CASSPGLASDTQYF. The DNA of the CDR3 is TGTGCCAGCAGTCCCGGACTAGCATCAGATACGCAGTATTTT.

The V call is TRBV7-9, the J call TRBJ2-2; 10 positions agree with TRBD2. The V and J ends lost 4 bases and 5 bases, in that order; junction bases with no gene match: 7. Germline CDR1 reads SEHNR; CDR2 reads FQNEAQ (reference sequence). The CDR3 covers 16 residues. CDR3 nucleotide sequence: TGTGCCAGCAGCTCCCTAGCGGGGGTGGATACCGGGGAGCTGTTTTTT. Translated, it gives CASSSLAGVDTGELFF.

The CDR3 here is CSAEAVQGETQYF. The CDR3 region has the DNA TGCAGCGCTGAGGCGGTGCAGGGAGAGACCCAGTACTTC. The chain combines TRBV29-1 with TRBJ2-5; D possibly corresponds to TRBD1 (5 bases). The CDR3 runs to 13 residues. V shed 7 bases and J shed 4 bases, with 16 bases lying between them. Germline V gives CDR1 SQVTM, CDR2 ANQGSEA.

The chain joins TRBV7-2 to TRBJ1-3; TRBD1 is a possible D gene (5 bases). CDR3 size: 16 residues. Trimming stripped 2 bases from V and 2 bases from J, with 13 bases between. The V gene's germline CDR1 is SGHTA and CDR2 FQGNSA. The DNA for the CDR3 is TGTGCCAGCAGCTTACCTCGAGGGGCAACTGGAAACACCATATATTTT. Protein sequence: CASSLPRGATGNTIYF.

The chain has TRBV10-2 and TRBJ1-1, with D unclear. Germline values: CDR1 WSHSY, CDR2 SAAADI. There are 15 residues in the CDR3. V was cut by 6 bases and J by 4 bases, with 18 bases left in between. Here the CDR3 DNA reads TGCGCCAGCAGGTTGGAAAACTACTTGGGCACTGAAGCTTTCTTT. Amino acid sequence: CASRLENYLGTEAFF.

The chain links TRBV5-5 to TRBJ2-1, with a tentative D call TRBD1 (6 bases). V lost 3 bases and J lost 9, with 10 bases in between. The V gene's germline CDR1 is SGHKS and CDR2 YYEKEE (reference sequence). The CDR3 has 12 residues. In nucleotides, the CDR3 is TGTGCCAGCAGCTACTCAGGGGCTGAGCAGTTCTTC. This encodes CASSYSGAEQFF.

This clone was detected once. The chain combines TRBV2 with TRBJ1-4; weak D call: TRBD1 (6 bases). This CDR3 comprises 15 residues. The germline V gene has CDR1 SNHLY and CDR2 FYNNEI. Deletions cut 0 bases from V and 13 bases from J, with 18 bases between. DNA of the CDR3: TGTGCCAGCAGTGAAGCGGCCCGGGCAGGGGACGGACTGTTTTTT. Translated: CASSEAARAGDGLFF.

The chain uses TRBV27 and TRBJ2-7; 7 bases are shared with TRBD1. The CDR3 contains 15 residues. Germline values: CDR1 MNHEY, CDR2 SMNVEV (reference sequence). Trimming took 2 bases from V and 3 from J; bases not matched to a gene: 7. The CDR3 region is CASSLLGQGVYEQYF. Here the CDR3 DNA reads TGTGCCAGCAGTTTACTGGGGCAGGGGGTCTACGAGCAGTACTTC.

The rearrangement joins TRBV5-1 to TRBJ2-5; no firm D call. V shed 0 bases and J shed 0 bases, with 0 bases lying between them. CDR1 is SGHRS and CDR2 is YFSETQ in the germline V gene. This CDR3 is built from 12 residues. CDR3 region: CASSLDQETQYF. The CDR3 DNA reads as TGCGCCAGCAGCTTGGACCAAGAGACCCAGTACTTC.

The chain couples TRBV5-4 to TRBJ1-2; unclear D gene. Germline CDR1 is SGHNT and CDR2 is YYREEE (reference sequence). This CDR3 spans 14 amino acids. V was pared by 3 bases and J by 4 bases, with 13 bases between. The CDR3 protein is CASSSNSDGYGYTF. CDR3 coding DNA: TGTGCCAGCAGCTCAAACAGTGACGGCTATGGCTACACCTTC.

The V and J genes are TRBV27 and TRBJ2-4; a weak D match, TRBD2 (6 bases). CDR3 length equals 15 residues. Trimming pared 5 bases from V and 1 base from J, leaving 12 bases between. Per the germline V gene, CDR1 is MNHEY and CDR2 is SMNVEV (reference sequence). For the CDR3, the DNA is TGTGCCAGCAGTCCCCTCCGGGGGGCCAAAAACATTCAGTACTTC. It is translated as CASSPLRGAKNIQYF.